Below are 3 T cell receptor beta chains sequenced from a single sample in a study of identical twins. TCRdb redid the calling of the 5' RACE reads with MiXCR, one entry per CDR3 protein. Of approximately 210,000 distinct CDR3 sequences in the sample, 5.5% to 7.5% were seen once. In addition, the sample was reused for a study of T cells expressing NK-cell markers.

Sequenced sample: CD8+ T cells sorted from blood. The receptors shown here come from a young woman in good health.

The V gene is TRBV9, the J gene TRBJ1-1; D call uncertain. The ends were cut back, 3 bases at V and 0 bases at J, with 15 bases in the middle. The CDR3 runs 16 residues. Germline CDR1 and CDR2: SGDLS and YYNGEE. In DNA, the CDR3 is TGTGCCAGCAGCGGGGTAGGACGGCACATGAACACTGAAGCTTTCTTT. It is translated as CASSGVGRHMNTEAFF.

This clonotype has a handful of counts. The chain is built from TRBV9 and TRBJ2-3; TRBD2 is a possible D gene (6 bases). Germline V gene lookup returns CDR1 SGDLS and CDR2 YYNGEE. The CDR3 is 15 residues long. Trimming took 0 bases from V and 5 from J, leaving 13 bases between them. CDR3 protein: CASSVVEGAIDTQYF. The CDR3 region has the DNA TGTGCCAGCAGCGTAGTGGAGGGAGCAATAGATACGCAGTATTTT.

This clonotype has ten or more counts. This chain connects TRBV7-9 to TRBJ2-1; D is ambiguous. Deletions cut 5 bases from V and 0 bases from J, with 17 bases between. The CDR3 consists of 17 residues. CDR1 and CDR2 (germline): SEHNR, FQNEAQ (reference sequence). The CDR3 nucleotides read TGTGCCAGCAGCCCGTTCGGAACCGTTAGCTCCTACAATGAGCAGTTCTTC. Protein: CASSPFGTVSSYNEQFF. Using reference TRBV7-9 and TRBJ2-1 for the parts outside the CDR3, the full variable domain is DTGVSQNPRHKITKRGQNVTFRCDPISEHNRLYWYRQTLGQGPEFLTYFQNEAQLEKSRLLSDRFSAERPKGSFSTLEIQRTEQGDSAMYLCASSPFGTVSSYNEQFFGPGTRLTVL.